These 7 T cell receptor beta chains were all obtained from the same sample, sequenced in a study of neurological immune-mediated disorders. TCRdb re-derived calls from the 5' RACE reads in MiXCR, one entry per CDR3 protein. The sample carries approximately 60,000 distinct CDR3 sequences, roughly 3.3% recorded once. What was sequenced was PBMCs. These receptors originate from a woman younger than 45 with multiple sclerosis.

Many counts were recorded for this clonotype. This chain uses TRBV6-8 with TRBJ2-1, with 11 positions matching TRBD2. This CDR3 has 14 residues. V was clipped by 6 bases and J by 5 bases; unmatched bases: 3. Germline values: CDR1 MNHGY, CDR2 SAAAGT. The CDR3 is CASSTSGGNNEQFF. CDR3 coding DNA: TGTGCCAGCAGCACTAGCGGGGGTAACAATGAGCAGTTCTTC.

This clonotype was observed at least ten times. The chain joins TRBV11-2 to TRBJ2-3; perhaps D is TRBD1 or TRBD2 (5 bases each). The V gene lost 5 bases and the J gene lost 3 bases, with 15 bases spanning the gap. CDR3 length: 15 amino acids. In germline, CDR1 is SGHAT, CDR2 FQNNGV. The CDR3, as DNA: TGTGCCAGCAGCCCACCGTCTGAGGGGACAGATACGCAGTATTTT. It yields the protein CASSPPSEGTDTQYF.

This clonotype has at least ten counts. This chain joins TRBV3-1 and TRBJ1-1; D ambiguous. V shed 1 base and J shed 2 bases, with 11 bases lying between them. This CDR3 comprises 15 residues. The V gene's germline CDR1 is LGHDT and CDR2 YNNKEL (reference sequence). The CDR3 spells CASSQGNFPNTEAFF. CDR3 in DNA: TGTGCCAGCAGCCAAGGTAACTTTCCCAACACTGAAGCTTTCTTT.

This clonotype has a count of ten or more. The V call is TRBV7-2, the J call TRBJ2-6; D may be TRBD2 (5 bases). Germline V CDR1 and CDR2: SGHTA, FQGNSA. The CDR3 has 11 residues. V was shortened by 0 bases and J by 15 bases, with 6 bases between the two germline ends. The CDR3 protein is CASSLARDLTF. The CDR3 DNA reads as TGTGCCAGCAGCTTAGCGAGGGACCTGACTTTC. The full variable domain, in which reference TRBV7-2 and TRBJ2-6 provide the parts outside the CDR3, is GAGVSQSPSNKVTEKGKDVELRCDPISGHTALYWYRQSLGQGLEFLIYFQGNSAPDKSGLPSDRFSAERTGGSVSTLTIQRTQQEDSAVYLCASSLARDLTFGAGSRLTVL.

At least ten counts were recorded for this clonotype. This sequence joins TRBV5-1 and TRBJ2-5, with no clear D. The CDR3 contains 13 residues. Germline-derived CDR1 and CDR2 are SGHRS and YFSETQ. V was pared by 3 bases and J by 4 bases, with 10 bases between. For the CDR3, the DNA is TGCGCCAGCAGCTACCGGGCGCCAGAGACCCAGTACTTC. Translated: CASSYRAPETQYF.

This clonotype was seen ten or more times. The chain combines TRBV20-1 with TRBJ2-1, with D hard to call. The germline V gene encodes CDR1 DFQATT and CDR2 SNEGSKA (reference sequence). V lost 2 bases and J lost 0, with 8 bases in between. The CDR3 extends over 14 amino acids. The DNA for the CDR3 is TGCAGTGCTAGACAGACCCCCTCCTACAATGAGCAGTTCTTC. It is translated as CSARQTPSYNEQFF.

This clonotype was counted at least ten times. The chain couples TRBV5-1 to TRBJ1-1, with D uncertain. Germline CDR1 is SGHRS and CDR2 is YFSETQ. V was trimmed by 1 base and J by 1 base, leaving 5 bases between them. The CDR3 loop spans 13 amino acids. CDR3 sequence (DNA): TGCGCCAGCAGCTTGCTACGGAACACTGAAGCTTTCTTT. As protein: CASSLLRNTEAFF.